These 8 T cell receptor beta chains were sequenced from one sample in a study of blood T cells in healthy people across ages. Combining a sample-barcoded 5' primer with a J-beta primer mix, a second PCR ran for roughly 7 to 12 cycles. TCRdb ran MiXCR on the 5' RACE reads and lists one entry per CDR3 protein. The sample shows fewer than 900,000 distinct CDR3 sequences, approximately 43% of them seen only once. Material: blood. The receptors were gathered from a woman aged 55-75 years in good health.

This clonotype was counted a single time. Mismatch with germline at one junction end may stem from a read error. CDR3 residues: CASLPLTPYNEQYF. The CDR3 nucleotides are TGTGCCAGCTTACCACTGACACCGTACAATGAGCAGTACTTC. The chain joins TRBV18 to TRBJ2-1, with no clear D. The assigned J gene may be wrong: the sequence end matches TRBJ2-7 better. Per germline, CDR1 KGHSH and CDR2 LQKENI. The CDR3 sequence is 14 residues long.

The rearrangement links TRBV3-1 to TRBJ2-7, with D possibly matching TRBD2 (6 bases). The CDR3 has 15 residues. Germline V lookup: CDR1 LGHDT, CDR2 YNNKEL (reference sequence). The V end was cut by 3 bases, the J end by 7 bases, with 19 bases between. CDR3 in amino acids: CASSQLRGSAREQYF. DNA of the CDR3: TGTGCCAGCAGCCAGTTGCGGGGATCGGCGAGGGAGCAGTACTTC.

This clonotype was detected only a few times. The chain's CDR3 is CSARHRTSYEQYF. The CDR3 bases are TGCAGTGCTAGACACCGAACCTCCTACGAGCAGTACTTC. The chain couples TRBV20-1 to TRBJ2-7; D uncertain. The CDR3 covers 13 residues. Germline values: CDR1 DFQATT, CDR2 SNEGSKA (reference sequence). V was pared by 2 bases and J by 0 bases, with 8 bases between.

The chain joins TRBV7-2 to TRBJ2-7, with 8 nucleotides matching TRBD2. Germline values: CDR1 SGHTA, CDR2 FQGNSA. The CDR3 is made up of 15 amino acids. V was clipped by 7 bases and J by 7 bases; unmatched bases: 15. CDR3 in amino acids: CASTPSPGGPGEQYF. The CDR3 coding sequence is TGTGCCAGCACTCCGTCCCCGGGAGGGCCGGGGGAGCAGTACTTC. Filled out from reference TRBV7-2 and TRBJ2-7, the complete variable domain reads GAGVSQSPSNKVTEKGKDVELRCDPISGHTALYWYRQSLGQGLEFLIYFQGNSAPDKSGLPSDRFSAERTGGSVSTLTIQRTQQEDSAVYLCASTPSPGGPGEQYFGPGTRLTVT.

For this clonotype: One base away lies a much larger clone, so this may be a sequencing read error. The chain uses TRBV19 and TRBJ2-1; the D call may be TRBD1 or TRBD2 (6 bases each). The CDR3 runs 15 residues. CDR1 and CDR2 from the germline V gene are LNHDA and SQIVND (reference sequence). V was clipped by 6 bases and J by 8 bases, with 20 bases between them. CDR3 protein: CASSPTRGEWDEQFF. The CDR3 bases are TGTGCCAGTAGCCCGACAAGGGGGGAGTGGGATGAGCAGTTCTTC.

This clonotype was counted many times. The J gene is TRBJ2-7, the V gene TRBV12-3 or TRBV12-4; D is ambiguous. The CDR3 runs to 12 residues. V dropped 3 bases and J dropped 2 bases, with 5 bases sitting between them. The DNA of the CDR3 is TGTGCCAGCAGTTTTGGCACCTACGAGCAGTACTTC. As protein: CASSFGTYEQYF.

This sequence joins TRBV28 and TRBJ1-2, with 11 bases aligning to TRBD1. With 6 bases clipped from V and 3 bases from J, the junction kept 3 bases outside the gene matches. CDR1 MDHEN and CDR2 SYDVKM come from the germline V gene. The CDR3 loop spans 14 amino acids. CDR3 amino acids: CASRDRGRDYGYTF. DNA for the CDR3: TGTGCCAGCAGGGACAGGGGGCGCGACTATGGCTACACCTTC.

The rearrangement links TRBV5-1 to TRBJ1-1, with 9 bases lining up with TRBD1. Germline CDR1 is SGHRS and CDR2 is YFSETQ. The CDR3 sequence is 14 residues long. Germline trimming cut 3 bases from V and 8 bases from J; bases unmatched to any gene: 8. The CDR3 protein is CASSSQTGGNEAFF. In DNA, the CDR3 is TGCGCCAGCAGCTCACAGACAGGGGGAAACGAAGCTTTCTTT.